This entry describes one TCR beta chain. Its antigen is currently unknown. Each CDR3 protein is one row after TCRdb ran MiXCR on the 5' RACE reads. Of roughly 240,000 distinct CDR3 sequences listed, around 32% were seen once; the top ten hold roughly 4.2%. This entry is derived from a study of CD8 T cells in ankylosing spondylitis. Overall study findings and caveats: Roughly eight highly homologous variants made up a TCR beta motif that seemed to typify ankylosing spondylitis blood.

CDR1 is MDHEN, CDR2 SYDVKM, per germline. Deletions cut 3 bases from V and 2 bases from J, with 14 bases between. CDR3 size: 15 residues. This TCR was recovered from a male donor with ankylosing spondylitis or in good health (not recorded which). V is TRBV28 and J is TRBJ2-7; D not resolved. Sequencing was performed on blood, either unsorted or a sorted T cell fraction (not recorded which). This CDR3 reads CASSFPASRTYEQYF. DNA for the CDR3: TGTGCCAGCAGTTTCCCGGCCAGCCGGACCTACGAGCAGTACTTC. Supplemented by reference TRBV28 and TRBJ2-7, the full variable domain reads DVKVTQSSRYLVKRTGEKVFLECVQDMDHENMFWYRQDPGLGLRLIYFSYDVKMKEKGDIPEGYSVSREKKERFSLILESASTNQTSMYLCASSFPASRTYEQYFGPGTRLTVT.